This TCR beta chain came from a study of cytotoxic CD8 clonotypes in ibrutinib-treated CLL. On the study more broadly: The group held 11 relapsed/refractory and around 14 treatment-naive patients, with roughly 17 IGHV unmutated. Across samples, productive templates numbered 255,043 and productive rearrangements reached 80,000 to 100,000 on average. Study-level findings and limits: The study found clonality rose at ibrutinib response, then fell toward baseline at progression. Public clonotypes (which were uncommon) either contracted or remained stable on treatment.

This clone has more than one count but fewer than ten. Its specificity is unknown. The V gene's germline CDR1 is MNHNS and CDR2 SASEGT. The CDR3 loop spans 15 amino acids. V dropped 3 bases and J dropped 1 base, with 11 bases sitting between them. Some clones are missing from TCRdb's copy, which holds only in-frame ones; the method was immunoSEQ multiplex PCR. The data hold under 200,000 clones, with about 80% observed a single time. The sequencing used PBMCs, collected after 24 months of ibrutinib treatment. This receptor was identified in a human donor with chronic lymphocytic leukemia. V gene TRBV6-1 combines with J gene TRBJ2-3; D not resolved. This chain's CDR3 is CASSDVVGGTDTQYF. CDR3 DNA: TGTGCCAGCAGTGACGTAGTGGGTGGCACAGATACGCAGTATTTT.